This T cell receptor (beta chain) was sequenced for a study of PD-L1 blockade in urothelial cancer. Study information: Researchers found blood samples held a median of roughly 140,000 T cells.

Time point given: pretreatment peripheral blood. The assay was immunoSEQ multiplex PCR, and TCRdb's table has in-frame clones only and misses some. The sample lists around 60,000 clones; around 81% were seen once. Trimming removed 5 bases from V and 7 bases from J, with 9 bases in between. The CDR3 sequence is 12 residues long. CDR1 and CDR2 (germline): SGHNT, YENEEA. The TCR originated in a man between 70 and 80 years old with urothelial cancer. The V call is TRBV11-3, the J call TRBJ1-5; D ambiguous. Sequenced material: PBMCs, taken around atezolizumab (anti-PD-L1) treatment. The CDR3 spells CASSPGYQPQHF. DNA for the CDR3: TGTGCCAGCAGCCCCGGTTACCAGCCCCAGCATTTT.